This TCR beta chain was observed in a study of blood T cell repertoires in COVID-19. Study context: Acute and convalescent COVID-19 specimens originated in the United States, Italy and Spain. T cells, B-cell-depleted T cells, or PBMCs provided the cDNA or gDNA that served as material.

This CDR3 spans 14 amino acids. V was pared by 7 bases and J by 0 bases, with 9 bases between. Germline V gene data show CDR1 as LNHDA and CDR2 as SQIVND (reference sequence). Authors' analysis steps: Estimation of nucleated cell counts was performed using reference gene primer amplification. Sequencing used immunoSEQ multiplex PCR; TCRdb keeps in-frame clones, though not all of them. The D gene and trimming were derived from the DNA, and the V and J assignments and clone size from that table. The sample holds approximately 50,000 clones, approximately 84% seen once. The sequenced sample was peripheral blood. This clonotype was obtained from a man in his 70s with active COVID-19. The chain employs TRBV19 and TRBJ1-4; D is undetermined. The CDR3 loop is CASMETSTNEKLFF. In DNA form, the CDR3 reads TGTGCCAGTATGGAGACTTCAACTAATGAAAAACTGTTTTTT.